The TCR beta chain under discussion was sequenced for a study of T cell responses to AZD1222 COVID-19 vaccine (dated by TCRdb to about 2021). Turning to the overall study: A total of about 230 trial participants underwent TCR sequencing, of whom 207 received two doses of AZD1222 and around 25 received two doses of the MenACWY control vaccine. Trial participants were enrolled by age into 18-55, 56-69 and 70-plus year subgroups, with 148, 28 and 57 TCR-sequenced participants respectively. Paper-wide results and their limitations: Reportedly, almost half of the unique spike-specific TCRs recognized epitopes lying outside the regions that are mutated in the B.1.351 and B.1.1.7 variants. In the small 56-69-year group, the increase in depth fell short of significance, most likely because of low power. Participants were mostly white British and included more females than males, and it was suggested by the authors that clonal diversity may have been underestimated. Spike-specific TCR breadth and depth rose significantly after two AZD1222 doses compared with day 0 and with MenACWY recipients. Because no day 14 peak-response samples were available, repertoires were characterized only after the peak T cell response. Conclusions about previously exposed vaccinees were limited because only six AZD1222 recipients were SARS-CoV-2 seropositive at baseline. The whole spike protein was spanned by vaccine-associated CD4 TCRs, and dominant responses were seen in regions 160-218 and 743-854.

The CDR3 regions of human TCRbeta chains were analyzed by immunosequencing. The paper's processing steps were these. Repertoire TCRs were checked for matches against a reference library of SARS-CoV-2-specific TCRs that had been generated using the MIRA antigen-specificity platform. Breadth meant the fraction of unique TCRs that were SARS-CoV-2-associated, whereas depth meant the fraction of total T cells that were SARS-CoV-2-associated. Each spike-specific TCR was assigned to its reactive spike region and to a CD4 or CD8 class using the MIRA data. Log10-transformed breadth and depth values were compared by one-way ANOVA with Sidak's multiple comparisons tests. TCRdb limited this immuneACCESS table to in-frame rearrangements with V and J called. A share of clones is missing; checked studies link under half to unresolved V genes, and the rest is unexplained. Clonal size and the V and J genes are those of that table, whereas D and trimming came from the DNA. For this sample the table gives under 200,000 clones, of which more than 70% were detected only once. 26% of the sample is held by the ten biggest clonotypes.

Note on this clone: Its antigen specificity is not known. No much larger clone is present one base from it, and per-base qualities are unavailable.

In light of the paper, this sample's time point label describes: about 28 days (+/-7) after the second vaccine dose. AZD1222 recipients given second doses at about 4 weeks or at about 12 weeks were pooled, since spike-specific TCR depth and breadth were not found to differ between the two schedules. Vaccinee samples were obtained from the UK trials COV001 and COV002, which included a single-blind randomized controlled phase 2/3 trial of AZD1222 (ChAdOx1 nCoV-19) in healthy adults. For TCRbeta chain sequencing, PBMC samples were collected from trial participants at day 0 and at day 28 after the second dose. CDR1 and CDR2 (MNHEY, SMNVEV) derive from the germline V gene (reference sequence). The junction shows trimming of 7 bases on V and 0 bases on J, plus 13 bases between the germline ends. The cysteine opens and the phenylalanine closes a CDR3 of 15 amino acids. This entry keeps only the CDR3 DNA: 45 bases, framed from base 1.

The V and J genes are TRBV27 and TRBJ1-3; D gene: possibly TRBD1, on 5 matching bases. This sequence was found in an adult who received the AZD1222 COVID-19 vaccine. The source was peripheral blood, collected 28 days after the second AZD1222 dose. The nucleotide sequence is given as TGTGCCAGCAAGGGGTCCGGCGGCTCTGGAAACACCATATATTTT. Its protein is CASKGSGGSGNTIYF.